This T cell receptor beta chain was recorded in a study of monozygotic twins with inflammatory bowel disease. Findings and caveats of the study: Especially with disease activity, IBD patients had fewer clonotypes in common with others than healthy twins did.

Note on this clonotype: The antigen is not known.

Reanalyzing the 5' RACE reads, TCRdb keeps one entry per CDR3 protein, without DNA. The sample totals around 400,000 distinct CDR3 sequences. Sample: blood. This TCR came from a human donor with ulcerative colitis or Crohn's disease, or a healthy co-twin of an affected twin (not recorded which).

This chain's CDR3 is CASSLVSGQGGTEAFF. This chain uses TRBV5-1 with TRBJ1-1; with no DNA, the TCRdb D assignment of TRBD1 cannot be verified. The germline V gene has CDR1 SGHRS and CDR2 YFSETQ. The CDR3 loop spans 16 amino acids.